A selection of T cell receptor beta chains follows, all from one sample in a study of blood T cell repertoires in COVID-19. Clones were sequenced by immunoSEQ multiplex PCR, and TCRdb holds only the in-frame ones, with some missing. This table holds some 270,000 clones, roughly 89% found once. Material: peripheral blood. Source of these receptors: a woman in her forties who had recovered from COVID-19. Each CDR3 is given with its conserved first and last residue. The order of the fields is V gene, D gene, clone size, J gene, CDR3 DNA, CDR3 protein. The D gene is left open where the match is weak. Not all rows give a size; the values are once, few, many and, for expanded clones, a class.

TRBV4-3	TRBD2	.	TRBJ2-2	TGCGCCAGCAGCCAAGTTTCGGGAGGGCACACCGGGGAGCTGTTTTTT	CASSQVSGGHTGELFF
TRBV29-1	.	.	TRBJ2-3	TGCAGCGTTGATAGGGGGACCGATACGCAGTATTTT	CSVDRGTDTQYF
TRBV11-3	TRBD2	.	TRBJ2-1	TGTGCCAGCAGCCCTAGCGGGGGCCGGGACAATGAGCAGTTCTTC	CASSPSGGRDNEQFF
TRBV2	.	.	TRBJ1-6	TGTGCCATTGGGCAGACGAATAATTCACCCCTCCACTTT	CAIGQTNNSPLHF
TRBV11-3	.	once	TRBJ1-2	TGTGCCAGCACCCGGACGGGGGGCGGCTACACCTTC	CASTRTGGGYTF
TRBV6-1	.	.	TRBJ2-5	TGTGCCAGCAGTGACGCCCAGGGATGGGAGACCCAGTACTTC	CASSDAQGWETQYF
TRBV28	.	.	TRBJ2-1	TGTGCCAGCAGTTTATCCCCCCAGGGCTCGTTCTTC	CASSLSPQGSFF
TRBV4-1	TRBD1	.	TRBJ1-2	TGCGCCAGCAGCCAAGATCCCCTGGACAGGGGCTATGGCTACACCTTC	CASSQDPLDRGYGYTF
TRBV5-6	TRBD1	once	TRBJ2-7	TGTGCCAGCAGCTACAGGGGGGCCTACGAGCAGTACTTC	CASSYRGAYEQYF
TRBV30	.	.	TRBJ2-7	TGTGCCTGGAGAGGCCAGGGGCCCAACCACGAGCAGTACTTC	CAWRGQGPNHEQYF
TRBV3-1/TRBV3-2	.	.	TRBJ1-2	TGTGCCAGCAGCCAAGGACAGGCGGGCTATGGCTACACCTTC	CASSQGQAGYGYTF
TRBV12-3/TRBV12-4	.	.	TRBJ2-2	TGTGCCAGCAGTTTTTACGGCGGGGCCAAGCTGTTTTTT	CASSFYGGAKLFF
TRBV5-1	.	.	TRBJ1-1	TGCGCCAGCAGCTTAGCGGAAGCTTTCTTT	CASSLAEAFF
TRBV27	.	.	TRBJ1-4	TGTGCCAGCAGTCACACCCCAACTAATGAAAAACTGTTTTTT	CASSHTPTNEKLFF
TRBV4-2	.	once	TRBJ2-1	TGTGCCAGCAGCCAAGACAGATCTTGGGGCATGGATGAGCAGTTCTTC	CASSQDRSWGMDEQFF
TRBV30	.	.	TRBJ2-7	TGTGCCTGGAGTCCGGCCGGGGCCTACGAGCAGTACTTC	CAWSPAGAYEQYF
TRBV14	TRBD2	.	TRBJ2-1	TGTGCCAGCAGCCGATGGGTGGGACTAGCCCACAATGAGCAGTTCTTC	CASSRWVGLAHNEQFF
TRBV18	TRBD1	.	TRBJ2-2	TGTGCCAGCTCAGTAGCCGGGACAGCGAACACCGGGGAGCTGTTTTTT	CASSVAGTANTGELFF
TRBV5-4	.	.	TRBJ2-7	TGTGCCAGCAGCAACTCCGGGACCTACGAGCAGTACTTC	CASSNSGTYEQYF
TRBV19	.	.	TRBJ1-2	TGTGCCAGTGCTTTTGGGGGGGGCGCCTATGGCTACACCTTC	CASAFGGGAYGYTF
TRBV28	.	.	TRBJ2-7	TGTGCCAGCAGTTTTCTTTACGAGCAGTACTTC	CASSFLYEQYF
TRBV12-3/TRBV12-4	.	.	TRBJ1-1	TGTGCCAGCAGTTCAGGTCCCGAAGCTTTCTTT	CASSSGPEAFF
TRBV4-3	TRBD2	.	TRBJ2-4	TGCGCCAGCAGCCAAGACGCTTCAGCGGGGCAAAACATTCAGTACTTC	CASSQDASAGQNIQYF
TRBV9	TRBD1	once	TRBJ1-3	TGTGCCAGCAGCGCTTCGACAGGGGCGATTGGAAACACCATATATTTT	CASSASTGAIGNTIYF
TRBV4-3	TRBD2	.	TRBJ2-2	TGCGCCAGCAGCCAAGAGGGTCTAGCGGGAGTATCCGGGGAGCTGTTTTTT	CASSQEGLAGVSGELFF
TRBV6-5	TRBD2	.	TRBJ2-2	TGTGCCAGCAGTTACGAAGCGGGGCGTATCACCGGGGAGCTGTTTTTT	CASSYEAGRITGELFF
TRBV2	.	.	TRBJ1-2	TGTGCCAGCACCGATCGGAGGGGCTACACCTTC	CASTDRRGYTF
TRBV7-8	TRBD2	.	TRBJ2-1	TGTGCCAGCAGCCCTCAAAGACTAGCGGCCTACAATGAGCAGTTCTTC	CASSPQRLAAYNEQFF
TRBV10-1	TRBD2	.	TRBJ2-2	TGCGCCAGCAGTGAGTCTATGGGACTAGCGGGAACCGGGGAGCTGTTTTTT	CASSESMGLAGTGELFF
TRBV11-3	TRBD1	.	TRBJ2-5	TGTGCCAGCGGAGACAGGGGGCGAGAGACCCAGTACTTC	CASGDRGRETQYF
TRBV19	.	.	TRBJ1-2	TGTGCCAGTAGTATAGGACCGGCGGGAGGTTGGGGCTACACCTTC	CASSIGPAGGWGYTF
TRBV6-1	TRBD2	.	TRBJ2-7	TGTGCCAGCAGTGAAACACTAGCGACAGAGCAGTACTTC	CASSETLATEQYF
TRBV7-2	.	.	TRBJ1-6	TGTGCCAGCAGCTTAGCGGGGGGGCAGGGGACACCCCTCCACTTT	CASSLAGGQGTPLHF